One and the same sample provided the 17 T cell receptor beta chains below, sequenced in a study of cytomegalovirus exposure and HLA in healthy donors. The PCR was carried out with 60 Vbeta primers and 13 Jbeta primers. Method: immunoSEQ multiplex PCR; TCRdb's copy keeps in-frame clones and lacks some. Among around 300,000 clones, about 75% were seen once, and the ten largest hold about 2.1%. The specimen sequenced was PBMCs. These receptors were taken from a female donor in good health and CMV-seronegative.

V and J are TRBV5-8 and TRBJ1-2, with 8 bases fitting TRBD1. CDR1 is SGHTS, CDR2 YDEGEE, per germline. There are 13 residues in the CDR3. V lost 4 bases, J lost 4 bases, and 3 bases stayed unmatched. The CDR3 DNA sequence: TGTGCCAGCAGCCCTGACAGGGGCTATGGCTACACCTTC. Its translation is CASSPDRGYGYTF. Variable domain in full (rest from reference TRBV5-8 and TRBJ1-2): EAGVTQSPTHLIKTRGQQATLRCSPISGHTSVYWYQQALGLGLQFLLWYDEGEERNRGNFPPRFSGRQFPNYSSELNVNALELEDSALYLCASSPDRGYGYTFGSGTRLTVV.

CDR3 nucleotide sequence: TGCGCCAGCAGCCCCGTAAGCTCGGGGGAGGACCAGCCCCAGCATTTT. This translates into CASSPVSSGEDQPQHF. The chain links TRBV4-1 to TRBJ1-5, with a tentative D call TRBD1 (5 bases). Germline CDR1 MGHRA, CDR2 YSYEKL. V was trimmed by 4 bases and J by 7 bases, leaving 20 bases between them. The CDR3 runs 16 residues.

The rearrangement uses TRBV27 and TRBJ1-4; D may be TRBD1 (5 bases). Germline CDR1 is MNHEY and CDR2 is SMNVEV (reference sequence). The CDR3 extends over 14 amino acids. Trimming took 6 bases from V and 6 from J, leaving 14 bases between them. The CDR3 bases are TGTGCCAGCAGCCGGACATCGGGGGATGAAAAACTGTTTTTT. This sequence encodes CASSRTSGDEKLFF.

DNA of the CDR3: TGTGCCAGCAGCCCTATCGGGAGAACCTACGAGCAGTACTTC. As protein: CASSPIGRTYEQYF. V is TRBV6-1 and J is TRBJ2-7; perhaps TRBD2 as D (6 bases). Trimming took 6 bases from V and 2 from J, leaving 14 bases between them. Germline CDR1 is MNHNS and CDR2 is SASEGT. This CDR3 is 14 amino acids long.

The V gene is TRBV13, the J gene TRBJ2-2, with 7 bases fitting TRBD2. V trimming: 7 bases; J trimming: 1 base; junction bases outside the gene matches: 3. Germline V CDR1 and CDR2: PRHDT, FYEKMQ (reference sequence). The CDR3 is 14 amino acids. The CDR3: CASTRGRNTGELFF. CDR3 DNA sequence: TGTGCCAGCACACGCGGGAGGAACACCGGGGAGCTGTTTTTT.

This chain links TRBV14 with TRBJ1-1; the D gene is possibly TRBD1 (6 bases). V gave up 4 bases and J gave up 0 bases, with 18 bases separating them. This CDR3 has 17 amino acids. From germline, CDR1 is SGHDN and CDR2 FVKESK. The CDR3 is CASSPDRGGFLNTEAFF. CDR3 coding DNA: TGTGCCAGCAGCCCGGACCGAGGGGGTTTTTTGAACACTGAAGCTTTCTTT.

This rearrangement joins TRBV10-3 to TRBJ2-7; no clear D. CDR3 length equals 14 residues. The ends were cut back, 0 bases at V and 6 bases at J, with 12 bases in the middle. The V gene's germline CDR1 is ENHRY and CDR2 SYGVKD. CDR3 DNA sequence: TGTGCCATCAGTGAGTCGGGCACCCGCTCCGAGCAGTACTTC. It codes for CAISESGTRSEQYF.

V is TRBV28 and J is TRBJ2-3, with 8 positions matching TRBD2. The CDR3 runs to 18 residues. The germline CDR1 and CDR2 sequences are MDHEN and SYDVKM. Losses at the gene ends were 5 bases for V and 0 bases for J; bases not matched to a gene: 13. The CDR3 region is CASSPSLGGADSTDTQYF. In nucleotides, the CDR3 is TGTGCCAGCAGTCCCTCCCTCGGGGGGGCAGACAGCACAGATACGCAGTATTTT.

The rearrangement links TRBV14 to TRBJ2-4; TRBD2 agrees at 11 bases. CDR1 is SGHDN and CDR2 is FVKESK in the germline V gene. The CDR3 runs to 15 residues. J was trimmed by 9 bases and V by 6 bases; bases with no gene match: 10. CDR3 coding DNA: TGTGCCAGCAGTTTCGGCACTAGCGGGAGTCTCATTCAGTACTTC. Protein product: CASSFGTSGSLIQYF.

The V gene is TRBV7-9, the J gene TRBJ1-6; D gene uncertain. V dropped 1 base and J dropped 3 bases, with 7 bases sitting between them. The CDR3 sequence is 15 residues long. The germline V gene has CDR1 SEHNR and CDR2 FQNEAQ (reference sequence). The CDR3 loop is CASSLVGVYNSPLHF. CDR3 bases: TGTGCCAGCAGCTTAGTGGGCGTCTATAATTCACCCCTCCACTTT.

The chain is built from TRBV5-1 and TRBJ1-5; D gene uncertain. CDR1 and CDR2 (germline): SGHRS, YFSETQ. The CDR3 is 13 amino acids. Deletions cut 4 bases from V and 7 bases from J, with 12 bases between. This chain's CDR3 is CASSVSPGQPQHF. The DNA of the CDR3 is TGCGCCAGCAGCGTGTCCCCGGGGCAGCCCCAGCATTTT.

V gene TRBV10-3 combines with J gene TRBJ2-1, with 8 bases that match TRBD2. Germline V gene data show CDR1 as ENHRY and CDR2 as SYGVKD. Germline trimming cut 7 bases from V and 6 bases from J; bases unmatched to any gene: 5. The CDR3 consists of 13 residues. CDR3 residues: CAITASGFNEQFF. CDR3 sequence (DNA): TGTGCCATCACTGCTAGCGGGTTCAATGAGCAGTTCTTC.

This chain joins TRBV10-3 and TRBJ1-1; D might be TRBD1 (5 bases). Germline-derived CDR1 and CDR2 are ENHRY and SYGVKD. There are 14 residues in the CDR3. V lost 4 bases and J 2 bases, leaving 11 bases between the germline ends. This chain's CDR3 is CAISVGGENTEAFF. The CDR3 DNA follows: TGTGCCATCAGTGTGGGAGGGGAAAACACTGAAGCTTTCTTT.

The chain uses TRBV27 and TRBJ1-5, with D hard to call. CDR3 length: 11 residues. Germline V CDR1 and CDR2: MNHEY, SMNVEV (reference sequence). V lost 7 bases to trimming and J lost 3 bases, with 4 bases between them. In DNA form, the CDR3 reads TGTGCCAGCACCGTCAATCAGCCCCAGCATTTT. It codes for CASTVNQPQHF.

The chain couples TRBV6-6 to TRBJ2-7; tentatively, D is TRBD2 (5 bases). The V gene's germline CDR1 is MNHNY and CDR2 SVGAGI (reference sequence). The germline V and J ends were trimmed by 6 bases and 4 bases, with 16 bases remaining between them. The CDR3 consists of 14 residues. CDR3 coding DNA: TGTGCCAGCAGCCCCACCGACCAGCGGTACGAGCAGTACTTC. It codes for CASSPTDQRYEQYF.

CDR3 loop: CASSLGRVQQTQYF. The CDR3 bases are TGTGCCAGCAGCTTAGGCAGGGTCCAGCAGACCCAGTACTTC. V and J are TRBV7-2 and TRBJ2-5, with D perhaps matching TRBD1 (5 bases). The germline V gene encodes CDR1 SGHTA and CDR2 FQGNSA. CDR3 length: 14 amino acids. The V end was cut by 1 base, the J end by 6 bases, with 12 bases between.

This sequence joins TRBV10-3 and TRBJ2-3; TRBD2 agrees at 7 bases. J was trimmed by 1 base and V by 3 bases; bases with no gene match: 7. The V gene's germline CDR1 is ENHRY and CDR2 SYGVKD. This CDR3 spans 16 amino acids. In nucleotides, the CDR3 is TGTGCCATCAGTGACATGGTGGGAGGGGGCACAGATACGCAGTATTTT. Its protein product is CAISDMVGGGTDTQYF.